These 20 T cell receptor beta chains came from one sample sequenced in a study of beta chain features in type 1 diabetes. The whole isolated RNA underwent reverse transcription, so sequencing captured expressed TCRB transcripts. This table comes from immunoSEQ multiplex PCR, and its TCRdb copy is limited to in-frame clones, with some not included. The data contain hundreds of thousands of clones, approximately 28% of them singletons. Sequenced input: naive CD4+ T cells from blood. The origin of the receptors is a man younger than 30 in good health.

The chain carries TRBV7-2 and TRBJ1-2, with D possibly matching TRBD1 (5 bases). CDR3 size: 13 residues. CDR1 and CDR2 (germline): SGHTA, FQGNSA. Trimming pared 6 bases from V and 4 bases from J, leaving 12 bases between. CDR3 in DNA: TGTGCCAGCAGGTCCGGGACGGCCTATGGCTACACCTTC. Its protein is CASRSGTAYGYTF.

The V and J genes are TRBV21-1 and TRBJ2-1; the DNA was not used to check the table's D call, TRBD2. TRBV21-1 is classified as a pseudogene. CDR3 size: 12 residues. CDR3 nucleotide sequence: TGTGCCAGCAGCAATGAGGGCTATGAGCAGTTCTTC. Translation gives CASSNEGYEQFF.

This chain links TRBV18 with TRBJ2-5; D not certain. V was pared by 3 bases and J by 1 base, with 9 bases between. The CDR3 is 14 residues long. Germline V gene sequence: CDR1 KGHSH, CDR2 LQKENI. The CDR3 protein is CASSPGPLQETQYF. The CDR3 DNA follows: TGTGCCAGCTCACCTGGGCCGCTCCAAGAGACCCAGTACTTC. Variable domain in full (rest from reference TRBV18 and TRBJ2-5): NAGVMQNPRHLVRRRGQEARLRCSPMKGHSHVYWYRQLPEEGLKFMVYLQKENIIDESGMPKERFSAEFPKEGPSILRIQQVVRGDSAAYFCASSPGPLQETQYFGPGTRLLVL.

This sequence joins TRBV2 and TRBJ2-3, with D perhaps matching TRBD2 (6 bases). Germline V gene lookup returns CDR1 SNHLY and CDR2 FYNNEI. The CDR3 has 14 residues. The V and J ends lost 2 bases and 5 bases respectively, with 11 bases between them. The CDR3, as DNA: TGTGCCAGCAGTGAACAAAGTAGCGGAGATACGCAGTATTTT. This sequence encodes CASSEQSSGDTQYF. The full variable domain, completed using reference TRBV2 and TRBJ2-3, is EPEVTQTPSHQVTQMGQEVILRCVPISNHLYFYWYRQILGQKVEFLVSFYNNEISEKSEIFDDQFSVERPDGSNFTLKIRSTKLEDSAMYFCASSEQSSGDTQYFGPGTRLTVL.

CDR3 in DNA: TGTGCCAGCAGCTTCGACAGGAGCTCCTACGAGCAGTACTTC. Translated, it gives CASSFDRSSYEQYF. The chain has TRBV7-9 and TRBJ2-7; tentative D call: TRBD1 (6 bases). Trimming removed 3 bases at V and 0 bases at J, with 9 bases between. CDR3 length: 14 amino acids. Germline CDR1 and CDR2: SEHNR and FQNEAQ (reference sequence).

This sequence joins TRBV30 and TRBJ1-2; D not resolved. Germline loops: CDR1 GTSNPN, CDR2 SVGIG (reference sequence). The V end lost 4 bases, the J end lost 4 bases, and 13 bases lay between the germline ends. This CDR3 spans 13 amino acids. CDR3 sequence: CAWTTIQGYGYTF. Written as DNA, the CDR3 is TGTGCCTGGACTACAATCCAAGGCTATGGCTACACCTTC.

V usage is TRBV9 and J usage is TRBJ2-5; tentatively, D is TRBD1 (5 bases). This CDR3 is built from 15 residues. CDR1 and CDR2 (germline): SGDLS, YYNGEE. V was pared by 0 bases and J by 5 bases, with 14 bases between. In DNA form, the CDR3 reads TGTGCCAGCAGCGTAGGATTCGTGGGGCAGGAGACCCAGTACTTC. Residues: CASSVGFVGQETQYF. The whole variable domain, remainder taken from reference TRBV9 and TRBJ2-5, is DSGVTQTPKHLITATGQRVTLRCSPRSGDLSVYWYQQSLDQGLQFLIQYYNGEERAKGNILERFSAQQFPDLHSELNLSSLELGDSALYFCASSVGFVGQETQYFGPGTRLLVL.

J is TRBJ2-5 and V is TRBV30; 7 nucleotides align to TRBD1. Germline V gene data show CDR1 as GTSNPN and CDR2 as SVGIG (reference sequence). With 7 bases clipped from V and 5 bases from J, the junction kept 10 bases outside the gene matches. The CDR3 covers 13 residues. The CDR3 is CAFWSRGLETQYF. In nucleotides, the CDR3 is TGTGCCTTTTGGTCTAGGGGGCTGGAGACCCAGTACTTC.

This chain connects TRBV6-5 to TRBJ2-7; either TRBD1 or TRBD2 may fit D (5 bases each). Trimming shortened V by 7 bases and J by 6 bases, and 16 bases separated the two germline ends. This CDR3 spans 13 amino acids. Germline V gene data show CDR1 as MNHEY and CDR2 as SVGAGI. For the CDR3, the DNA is TGTGCCAGCACGGAGGTCTCAGGGACCGAGCAGTACTTC. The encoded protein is CASTEVSGTEQYF.

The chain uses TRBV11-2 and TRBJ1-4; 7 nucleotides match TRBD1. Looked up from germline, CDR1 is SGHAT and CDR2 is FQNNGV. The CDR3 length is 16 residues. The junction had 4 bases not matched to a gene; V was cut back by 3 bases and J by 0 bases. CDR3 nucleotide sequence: TGTGCCAGCAGCTTCCGGCAGGGGGCAACTAATGAAAAACTGTTTTTT. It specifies CASSFRQGATNEKLFF. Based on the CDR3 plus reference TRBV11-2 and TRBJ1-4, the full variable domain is EAGVAQSPRYKIIEKRQSVAFWCNPISGHATLYWYQQILGQGPKLLIQFQNNGVVDDSQLPKDRFSAERLKGVDSTLKIQPAKLEDSAVYLCASSFRQGATNEKLFFGSGTQLSVL.

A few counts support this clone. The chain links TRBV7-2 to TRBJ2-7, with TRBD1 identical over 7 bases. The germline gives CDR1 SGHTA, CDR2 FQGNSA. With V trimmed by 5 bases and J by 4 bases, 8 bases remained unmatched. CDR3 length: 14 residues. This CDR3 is CASSTGTEPYEQYF. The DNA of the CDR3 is TGTGCCAGCAGCACCGGGACAGAGCCATACGAGCAGTACTTC.

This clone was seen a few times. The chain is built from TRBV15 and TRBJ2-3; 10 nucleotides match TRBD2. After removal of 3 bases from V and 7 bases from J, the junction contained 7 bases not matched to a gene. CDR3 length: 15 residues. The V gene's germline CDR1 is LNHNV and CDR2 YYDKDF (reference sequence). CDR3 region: CATSSTLAGPNTQYF. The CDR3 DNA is TGTGCCACCAGCAGTACACTAGCGGGACCAAATACGCAGTATTTT.

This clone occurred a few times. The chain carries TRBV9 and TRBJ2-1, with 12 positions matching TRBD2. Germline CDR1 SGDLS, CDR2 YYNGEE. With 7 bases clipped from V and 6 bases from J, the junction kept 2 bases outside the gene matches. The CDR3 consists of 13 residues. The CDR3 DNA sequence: TGTGCCAGCGGACTAGCGGGGTCCAATGAGCAGTTCTTC. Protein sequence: CASGLAGSNEQFF.

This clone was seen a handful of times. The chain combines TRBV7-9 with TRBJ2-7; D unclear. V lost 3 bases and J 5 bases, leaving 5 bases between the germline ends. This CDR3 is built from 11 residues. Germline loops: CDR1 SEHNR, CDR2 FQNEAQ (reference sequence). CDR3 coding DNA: TGTGCCAGCAGCTTGTTGGACGAGCAGTACTTC. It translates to CASSLLDEQYF.

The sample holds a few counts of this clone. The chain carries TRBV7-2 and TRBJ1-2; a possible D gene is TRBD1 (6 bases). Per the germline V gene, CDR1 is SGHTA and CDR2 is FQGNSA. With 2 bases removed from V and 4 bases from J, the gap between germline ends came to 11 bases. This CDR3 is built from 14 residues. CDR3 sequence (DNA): TGTGCCAGCAGCTTATACAGGGCAGGCTATGGCTACACCTTC. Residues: CASSLYRAGYGYTF. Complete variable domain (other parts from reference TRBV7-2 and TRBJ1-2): GAGVSQSPSNKVTEKGKDVELRCDPISGHTALYWYRQSLGQGLEFLIYFQGNSAPDKSGLPSDRFSAERTGGSVSTLTIQRTQQEDSAVYLCASSLYRAGYGYTFGSGTRLTVV.

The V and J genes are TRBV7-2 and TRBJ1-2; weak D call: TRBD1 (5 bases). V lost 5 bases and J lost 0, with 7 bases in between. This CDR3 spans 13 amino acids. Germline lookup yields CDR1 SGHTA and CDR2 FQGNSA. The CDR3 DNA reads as TGTGCCAGCAGCGTGACAGCTAACTATGGCTACACCTTC. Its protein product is CASSVTANYGYTF.

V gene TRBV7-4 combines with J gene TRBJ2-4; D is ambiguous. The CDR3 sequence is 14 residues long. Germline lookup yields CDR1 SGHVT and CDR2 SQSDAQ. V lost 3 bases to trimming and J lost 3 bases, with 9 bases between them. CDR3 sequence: CASSLRNGKNIQYF. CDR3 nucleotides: TGTGCCAGCAGCTTGAGAAATGGCAAAAACATTCAGTACTTC. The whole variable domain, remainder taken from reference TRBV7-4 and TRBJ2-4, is GAGVSQSPRYKVAKRGRDVALRCDSISGHVTLYWYRQTLGQGSEVLTYSQSDAQRDKSGRPSGRFSAERPERSVSTLKIQRTEQGDSAVYLCASSLRNGKNIQYFGAGTRLSVL.

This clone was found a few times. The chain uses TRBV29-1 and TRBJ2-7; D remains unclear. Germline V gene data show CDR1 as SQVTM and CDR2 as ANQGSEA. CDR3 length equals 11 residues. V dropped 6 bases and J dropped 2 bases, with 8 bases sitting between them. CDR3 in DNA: TGCAGCGTCCGGACCCCCTACGAGCAGTACTTC. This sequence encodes CSVRTPYEQYF.

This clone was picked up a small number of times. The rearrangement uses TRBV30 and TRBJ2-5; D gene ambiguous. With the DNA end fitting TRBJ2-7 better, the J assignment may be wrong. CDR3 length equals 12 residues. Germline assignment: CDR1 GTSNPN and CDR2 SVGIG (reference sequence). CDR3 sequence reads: CAWRGLGYEQYF. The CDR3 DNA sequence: TGTGCCTGGAGGGGCTTGGGCTACGAGCAGTACTTC.

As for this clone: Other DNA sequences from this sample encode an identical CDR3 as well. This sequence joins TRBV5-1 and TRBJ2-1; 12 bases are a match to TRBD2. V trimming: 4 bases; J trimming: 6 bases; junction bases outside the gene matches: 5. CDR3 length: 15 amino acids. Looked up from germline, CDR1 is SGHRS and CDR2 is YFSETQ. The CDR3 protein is CASSPGLAGLNEQFF. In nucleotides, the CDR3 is TGCGCCAGCAGCCCAGGACTAGCGGGGCTCAATGAGCAGTTCTTC.